The entry that follows covers one T cell receptor (beta chain) sequence. Its antigen is undetermined. The same CDR3 can be traced to other DNA sequences in this sample. This entry is derived from a study of shared clonotypes between healthy human individuals. Study-level background: With ages of 18 to 49, the donors were a couple of women and three men.

CDR1 and CDR2 from the germline V gene are SGDLS and YYNGEE. Trimming cost V 0 bases and J 9 bases, with 7 bases left between them. The CDR3 has 13 amino acids. Naive CD8 populations comprised CD45RO-negative cells positively selected for CCR7, excluding terminally differentiated effector memory CD45RA+ cells. Each sample came from a Caucasian adult donor living in Nashville, Tennessee. Regarding the study as a whole: Naive subsets generally had larger estimated richness than memory subsets. A handful of donors shared approximately 5% of their naive CD4 clonotypes.

The table came from immunoSEQ multiplex PCR; TCRdb's copy has only in-frame clones and leaves some out. The sample includes about 2 million clones, about 94% of them seen just once. V and J are TRBV9 and TRBJ1-6; D not resolved. The TCR sequence derives from a man younger than 30 in good health. Input material: naive CD8+ T cells sorted from blood. This CDR3 reads CASSVGGGSPLHF. CDR3 in DNA: TGTGCCAGCAGCGTAGGTGGTGGTTCACCCCTCCACTTT.